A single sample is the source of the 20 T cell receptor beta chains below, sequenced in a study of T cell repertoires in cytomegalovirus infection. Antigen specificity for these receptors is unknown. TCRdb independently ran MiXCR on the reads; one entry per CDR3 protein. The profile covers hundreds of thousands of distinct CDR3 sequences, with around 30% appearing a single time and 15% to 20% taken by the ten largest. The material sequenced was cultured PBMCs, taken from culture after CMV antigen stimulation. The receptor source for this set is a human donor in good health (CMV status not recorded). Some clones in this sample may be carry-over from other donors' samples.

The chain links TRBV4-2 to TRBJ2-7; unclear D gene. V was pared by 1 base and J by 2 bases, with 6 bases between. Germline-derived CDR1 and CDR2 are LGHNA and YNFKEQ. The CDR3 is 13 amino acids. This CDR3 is CASSQVGPYEQYF. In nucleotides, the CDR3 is TGTGCCAGCAGCCAAGTTGGACCCTACGAGCAGTACTTC.

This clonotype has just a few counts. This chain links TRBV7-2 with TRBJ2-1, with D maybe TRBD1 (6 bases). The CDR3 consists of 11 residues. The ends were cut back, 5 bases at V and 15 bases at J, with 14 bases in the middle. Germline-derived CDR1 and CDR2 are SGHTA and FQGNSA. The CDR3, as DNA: TGTGCCAGCAGCCCCAGGGGCGGTCCGTTCTTC. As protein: CASSPRGGPFF. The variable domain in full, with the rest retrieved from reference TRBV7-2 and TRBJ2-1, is GAGVSQSPSNKVTEKGKDVELRCDPISGHTALYWYRQSLGQGLEFLIYFQGNSAPDKSGLPSDRFSAERTGGSVSTLTIQRTQQEDSAVYLCASSPRGGPFFGPGTRLTVL.

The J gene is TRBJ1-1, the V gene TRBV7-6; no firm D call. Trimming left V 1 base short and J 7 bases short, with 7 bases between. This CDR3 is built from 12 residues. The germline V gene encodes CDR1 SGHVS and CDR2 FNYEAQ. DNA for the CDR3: TGTGCCAGCAGCTTAGTGAGTCATGAAGCTTTCTTT. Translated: CASSLVSHEAFF. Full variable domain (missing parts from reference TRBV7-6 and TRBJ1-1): GAGVSQSPRYKVTKRGQDVALRCDPISGHVSLYWYRQALGQGPEFLTYFNYEAQQDKSGLPNDRFSAERPEGSISTLTIQRTEQRDSAMYRCASSLVSHEAFFGQGTRLTVV.

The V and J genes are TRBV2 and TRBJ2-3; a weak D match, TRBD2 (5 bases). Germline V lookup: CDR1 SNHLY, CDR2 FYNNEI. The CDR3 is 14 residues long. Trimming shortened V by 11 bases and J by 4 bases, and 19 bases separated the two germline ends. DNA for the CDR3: TGTGCCGGGAAGACTAACCCCTCTGCAGATACGCAGTATTTT. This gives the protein CAGKTNPSADTQYF.

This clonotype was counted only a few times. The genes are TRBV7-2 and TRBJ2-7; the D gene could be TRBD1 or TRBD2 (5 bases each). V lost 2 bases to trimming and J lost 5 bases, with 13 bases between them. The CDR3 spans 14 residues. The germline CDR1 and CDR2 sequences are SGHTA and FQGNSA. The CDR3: CASSLMRDHNEQYF. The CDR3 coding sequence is TGTGCCAGCAGCTTAATGAGGGACCACAACGAGCAGTACTTC. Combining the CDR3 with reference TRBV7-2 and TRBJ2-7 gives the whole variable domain GAGVSQSPSNKVTEKGKDVELRCDPISGHTALYWYRQSLGQGLEFLIYFQGNSAPDKSGLPSDRFSAERTGGSVSTLTIQRTQQEDSAVYLCASSLMRDHNEQYFGPGTRLTVT.

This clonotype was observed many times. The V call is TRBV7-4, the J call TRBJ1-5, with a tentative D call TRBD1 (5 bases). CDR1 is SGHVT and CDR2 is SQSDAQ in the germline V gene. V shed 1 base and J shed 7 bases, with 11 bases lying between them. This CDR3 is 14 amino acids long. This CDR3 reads CASSLGFRAQPQHF. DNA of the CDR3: TGTGCCAGCAGCTTAGGATTCAGGGCGCAGCCCCAGCATTTT.

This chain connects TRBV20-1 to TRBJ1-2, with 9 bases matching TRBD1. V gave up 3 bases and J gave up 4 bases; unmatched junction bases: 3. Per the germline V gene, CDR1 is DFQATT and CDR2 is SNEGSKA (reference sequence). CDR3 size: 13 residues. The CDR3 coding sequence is TGCAGTGCTAGGGGACAGGGCAGCTATGGCTACACCTTC. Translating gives CSARGQGSYGYTF.

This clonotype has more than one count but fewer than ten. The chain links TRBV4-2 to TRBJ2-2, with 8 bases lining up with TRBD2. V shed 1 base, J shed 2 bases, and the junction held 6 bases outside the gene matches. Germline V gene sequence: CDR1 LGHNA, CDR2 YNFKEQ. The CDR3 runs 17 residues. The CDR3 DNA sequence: TGTGCCAGCAGCCAAGTCCTCACTAGCGGTAACACCGGGGAGCTGTTTTTT. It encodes CASSQVLTSGNTGELFF.

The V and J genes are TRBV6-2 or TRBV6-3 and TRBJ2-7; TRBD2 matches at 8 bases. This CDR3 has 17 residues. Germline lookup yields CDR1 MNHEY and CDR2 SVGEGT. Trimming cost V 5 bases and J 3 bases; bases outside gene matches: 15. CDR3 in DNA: TGTGCCAGCAGTGAATTCCCAAGCGGGAGTGCGGTCTACGAGCAGTACTTC. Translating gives CASSEFPSGSAVYEQYF.

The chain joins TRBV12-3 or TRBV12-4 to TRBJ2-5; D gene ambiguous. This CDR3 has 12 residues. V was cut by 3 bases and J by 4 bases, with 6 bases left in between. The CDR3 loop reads CASSFIRETQYF. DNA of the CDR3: TGTGCCAGCAGTTTTATTCGAGAGACCCAGTACTTC.

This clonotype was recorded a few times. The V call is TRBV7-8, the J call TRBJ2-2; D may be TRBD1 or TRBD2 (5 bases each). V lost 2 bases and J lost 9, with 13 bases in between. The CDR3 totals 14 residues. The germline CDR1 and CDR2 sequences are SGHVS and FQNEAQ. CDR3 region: CASSLTVWGRELFF. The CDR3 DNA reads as TGTGCCAGCAGCTTAACGGTCTGGGGGAGGGAGCTGTTTTTT.

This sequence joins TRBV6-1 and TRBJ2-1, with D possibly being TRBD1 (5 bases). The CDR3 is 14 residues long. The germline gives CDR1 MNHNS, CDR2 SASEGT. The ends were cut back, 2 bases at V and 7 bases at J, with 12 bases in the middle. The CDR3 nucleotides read TGTGCCAGCAGTGAAAGGGGTCTGTCGAATGAGCAGTTCTTC. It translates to CASSERGLSNEQFF.

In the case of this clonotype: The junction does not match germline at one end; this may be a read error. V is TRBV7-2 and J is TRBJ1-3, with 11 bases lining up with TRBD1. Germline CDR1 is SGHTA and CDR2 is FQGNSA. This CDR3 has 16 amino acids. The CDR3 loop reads CASSFLGQGAGNAIYF. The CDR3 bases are TGTGCCAGCAGCTTCCTTGGACAGGGGGCGGGAAACGCCATATATTTT.

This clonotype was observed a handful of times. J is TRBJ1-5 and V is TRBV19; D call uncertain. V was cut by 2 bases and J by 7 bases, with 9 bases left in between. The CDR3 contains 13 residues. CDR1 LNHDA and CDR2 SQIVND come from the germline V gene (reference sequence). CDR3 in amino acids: CASSINKRQPQHF. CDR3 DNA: TGTGCCAGTAGTATAAACAAGAGGCAGCCCCAGCATTTT.

The CDR3 sequence: CASSTAGPETQYF. The CDR3 nucleotides are TGTGCCAGCAGCACAGCGGGGCCGGAGACCCAGTACTTC. This chain connects TRBV5-6 to TRBJ2-5, with 7 bases lining up with TRBD2. The CDR3 is made up of 13 amino acids. Germline CDR1 reads SGHDT; CDR2 reads YYEEEE. V shed 4 bases and J 5 bases; nucleotides not matched to a gene: 5. Using reference TRBV5-6 and TRBJ2-5 for the parts outside the CDR3, the full variable domain is DAGVTQSPTHLIKTRGQQVTLRCSPKSGHDTVSWYQQALGQGPQFIFQYYEEEERQRGNFPDRFSGHQFPNYSSELNVNALLLGDSALYLCASSTAGPETQYFGPGTRLLVL.

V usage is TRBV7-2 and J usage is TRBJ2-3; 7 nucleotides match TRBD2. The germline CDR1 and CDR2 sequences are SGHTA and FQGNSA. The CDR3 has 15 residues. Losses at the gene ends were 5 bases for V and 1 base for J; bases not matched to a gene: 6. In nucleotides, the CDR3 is TGTGCCAGCAGCGCTGGACTAGTTGGCACAGATACGCAGTATTTT. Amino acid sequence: CASSAGLVGTDTQYF.

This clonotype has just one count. CDR3 sequence: CASNSPGQGYNEQFF. Here the CDR3 DNA reads TGTGCCAGCAATTCCCCGGGACAGGGCTACAATGAGCAGTTCTTC. The chain uses TRBV3-1 and TRBJ2-1, with 9 bases lining up with TRBD1. Losses at the gene ends were 7 bases for V and 3 bases for J; bases not matched to a gene: 7. Per germline, CDR1 LGHDT and CDR2 YNNKEL (reference sequence). The CDR3 consists of 15 residues.

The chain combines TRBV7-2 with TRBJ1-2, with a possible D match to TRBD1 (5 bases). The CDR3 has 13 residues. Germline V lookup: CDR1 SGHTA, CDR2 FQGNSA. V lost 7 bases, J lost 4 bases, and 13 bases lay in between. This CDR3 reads CASTRGGGYGYTF. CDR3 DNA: TGTGCCAGCACCCGGGGGGGGGGCTATGGCTACACCTTC.

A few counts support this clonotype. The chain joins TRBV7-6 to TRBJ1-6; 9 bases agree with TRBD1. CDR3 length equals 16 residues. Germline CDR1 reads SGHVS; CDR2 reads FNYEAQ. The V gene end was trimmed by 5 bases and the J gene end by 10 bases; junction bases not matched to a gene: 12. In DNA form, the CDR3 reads TGTGCCAGCAGCACTTGGACAGGGGACGCCAACTCACCCCTCCACTTT. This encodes CASSTWTGDANSPLHF.

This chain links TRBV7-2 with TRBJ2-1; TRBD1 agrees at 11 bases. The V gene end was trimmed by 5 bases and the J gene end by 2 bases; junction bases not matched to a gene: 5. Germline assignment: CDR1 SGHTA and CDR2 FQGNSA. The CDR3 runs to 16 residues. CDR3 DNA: TGTGCCAGCAGCACCGGGACAGGGGGGACCTACAATGAGCAGTTCTTC. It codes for CASSTGTGGTYNEQFF.